A selection of T cell receptor beta chains follows, all from one sample in a study of CD8+ T cells in alopecia areata. Sequencing used immunoSEQ multiplex PCR; TCRdb keeps in-frame clones, though not all of them. Altogether 60,000 to 85,000 clones are present, roughly 70% being singletons, with the ten largest covering about 20%. The source material was CD8+ T cells sorted from blood, sampled at week 24, from a patient treated with tofacitinib. These receptor sequences come from a human donor with alopecia areata. CDR3s include the opening cysteine and the closing phenylalanine or tryptophan. A D gene is named only where the DNA matches it firmly. The size entry is marked missing in some rows and otherwise reads once, few, many or a size class.

J: TRBJ2-7
V: TRBV13
D: -
size: -
DNA: TGTGCCAGCAGCTCAGTCGGCTACGAGCAGTACTTC
CDR3: CASSSVGYEQYF

J: TRBJ2-6
V: TRBV27
D: -
size: -
DNA: TGTGCCAGCAGAGGTTGGGCCAACGTCCTGACTTTC
CDR3: CASRGWANVLTF

J: TRBJ1-1
V: TRBV2
D: -
size: -
DNA: TGTGCCAGCAGGGCGGGACAGAACACTGAAGCTTTCTTT
CDR3: CASRAGQNTEAFF

J: TRBJ1-1
V: TRBV5-1
D: -
size: -
DNA: TGCGCCAGCAGCCTCTCCGGGCAGGGGAACACTGAAGCTTTCTTT
CDR3: CASSLSGQGNTEAFF

J: TRBJ2-1
V: TRBV4-3
D: TRBD2
size: -
DNA: TGCGCCAGCAGCCAGACGAGGACTAGCGGAGACAATGAGCAGTTCTTC
CDR3: CASSQTRTSGDNEQFF

J: TRBJ2-3
V: TRBV19
D: -
size: -
DNA: TGTGCCAGTAGCTGGGGAGGCACAGATACGCAGTATTTT
CDR3: CASSWGGTDTQYF

J: TRBJ2-5
V: TRBV14
D: TRBD2
size: -
DNA: TGTGCCAGCAGCCAAGATCGGTTAGCGGGGGGACAAGAGACCCAGTACTTC
CDR3: CASSQDRLAGGQETQYF

J: TRBJ1-1
V: TRBV7-9
D: -
size: -
DNA: TGTGCCAGCAGCTTAGGCCCGACAGTAGCTTTCTTT
CDR3: CASSLGPTVAFF

J: TRBJ1-2
V: TRBV6-5
D: TRBD1
size: -
DNA: TGTGCCAGCAGTTATGGACTACAGGGGGCAAGTGGCTACACCTTC
CDR3: CASSYGLQGASGYTF

J: TRBJ2-2
V: TRBV30
D: -
size: -
DNA: TGTGCCTGGAGCCTCGCCATTGGGGAGCTGTTTTTT
CDR3: CAWSLAIGELFF

J: TRBJ2-5
V: TRBV5-1
D: -
size: -
DNA: TGCGCCAGCAGCTTACCTACCGGGACCCTAAATCAGACCCAGTACTTC
CDR3: CASSLPTGTLNQTQYF

J: TRBJ2-2
V: TRBV5-1
D: TRBD1
size: -
DNA: TGCGCCAGCAGCTTGGTAGGGACAGGCGACACCGGGGAGCTGTTTTTT
CDR3: CASSLVGTGDTGELFF

J: TRBJ2-2
V: TRBV13
D: -
size: -
DNA: TGTGCCAGCAGCTCTTACCCGATGACCGGGGAGCTGTTTTTT
CDR3: CASSSYPMTGELFF

J: TRBJ1-1
V: TRBV27
D: -
size: -
DNA: TGTGCCAGCAGTTCAGAAGGGACGGGCACTGAAGCTTTCTTT
CDR3: CASSSEGTGTEAFF

J: TRBJ1-1
V: TRBV7-6
D: -
size: once
DNA: TGTGCCAGCAGCTTAGGGGGAGGGGGCACTGAAGCTTTCTTT
CDR3: CASSLGGGGTEAFF

J: TRBJ1-1
V: TRBV9
D: -
size: -
DNA: TGTGCCAGCAGCGAGGGACACCCATCTTTGAACACTGAAGCTTTCTTT
CDR3: CASSEGHPSLNTEAFF

J: TRBJ2-3
V: TRBV27
D: TRBD2
size: -
DNA: TGTGCCAGCAGTTCCCTCACAGCGGGGCACACAGATACGCAGTATTTT
CDR3: CASSSLTAGHTDTQYF

J: TRBJ2-2
V: TRBV7-9
D: TRBD1
size: once
DNA: TGTGCCAGCAGCTTAGCTGGACAGGGGATGCGGGAGCTGTTTTTT
CDR3: CASSLAGQGMRELFF

J: TRBJ1-5
V: TRBV7-8
D: -
size: -
DNA: TGTGCCAGCAGCTCACTGGGTTATAGCAATCAGCCCCAGCATTTT
CDR3: CASSSLGYSNQPQHF

J: TRBJ2-4
V: TRBV28
D: -
size: few
DNA: TGTGCCAGCAGTACCATTTTTCTAGAGGCCAAAAACATTCAGTACTTC
CDR3: CASSTIFLEAKNIQYF

J: TRBJ1-2
V: TRBV28
D: TRBD1
size: -
DNA: TGTGCCAGCAGTTTAGCAAGGACAGGGGGGGACTATGGCTACACCTTC
CDR3: CASSLARTGGDYGYTF

J: TRBJ1-2
V: TRBV9
D: -
size: once
DNA: TGTGCCAGCAGCGTAGGGCAGGCTAGTGGCTACACCTTC
CDR3: CASSVGQASGYTF

J: TRBJ2-7
V: TRBV9
D: TRBD1
size: -
DNA: TGTGCCAGCAGCGACGACGGGACAGGGGTTGACGAGCAGTACTTC
CDR3: CASSDDGTGVDEQYF

J: TRBJ1-1
V: TRBV5-1
D: TRBD1
size: -
DNA: TGCGCCAGCAGCTTCTCACAGGGGAGGGCTGAAGCTTTCTTT
CDR3: CASSFSQGRAEAFF

J: TRBJ1-2
V: TRBV23-1
D: -
size: -
DNA: TGCGCCAGATTGCACAGGGCGCATGGCTACACCTTC
CDR3: CARLHRAHGYTF

J: TRBJ2-7
V: TRBV30
D: -
size: -
DNA: TGTGCCTGGAGTGTGGGAGCGGAGAACCTAGGAGGCTACGAGCAGTACTTC
CDR3: CAWSVGAENLGGYEQYF

J: TRBJ2-5
V: TRBV7-9
D: TRBD1
size: -
DNA: TGTGCCAGCAGCCACGGGACAGCCCTGGGGGAGACCCAGTACTTC
CDR3: CASSHGTALGETQYF

J: TRBJ1-2
V: TRBV14
D: -
size: -
DNA: TGTGCCAGCAGCCAAGGAATCAGCTATGGCTACACCTTC
CDR3: CASSQGISYGYTF

J: TRBJ2-1
V: TRBV7-8
D: TRBD2
size: -
DNA: TGTGCCAGCAGCTCTCCGGGGAATAGCGGGGGGAACAATGAGCAGTTCTTC
CDR3: CASSSPGNSGGNNEQFF

J: TRBJ2-1
V: TRBV27
D: -
size: -
DNA: TGTGCCAGCAGTTACCAGTCGCCCTACAATGAGCAGTTCTTC
CDR3: CASSYQSPYNEQFF

J: TRBJ1-1
V: TRBV14
D: -
size: once
DNA: TGTGCCAGCAGCCCTCGGGACATGAACACTGAAGCTTTCTTT
CDR3: CASSPRDMNTEAFF

J: TRBJ2-7
V: TRBV10-3
D: -
size: -
DNA: TGTGCCATCAGTGGTATGGCGTCAGGTCCCGAGCAGTACTTC
CDR3: CAISGMASGPEQYF

J: TRBJ1-5
V: TRBV27
D: -
size: -
DNA: TGTGCCAGCAGTTTATTCCCCAACAATCAGCCCCAGCATTTT
CDR3: CASSLFPNNQPQHF

J: TRBJ2-7
V: TRBV4-2
D: -
size: -
DNA: TGTGCCAGCAGCCAAATCGGACGAGCCTACGAGCAGTACTTC
CDR3: CASSQIGRAYEQYF

J: TRBJ2-1
V: TRBV28
D: TRBD2
size: -
DNA: TGTGCCTGCTTACCGGGAGGGCCGTACAATGAGCAGTTCTTC
CDR3: CACLPGGPYNEQFF

J: TRBJ1-1
V: TRBV5-6
D: -
size: -
DNA: TGTGCCAGCAGCTTTGTAAACGAAGCTTTCTTT
CDR3: CASSFVNEAFF

J: TRBJ2-3
V: TRBV30
D: -
size: few
DNA: TGTGCCTGGAGTGTAATGTCAGCTAGCACAGATACGCAGTATTTT
CDR3: CAWSVMSASTDTQYF

J: TRBJ2-1
V: TRBV30
D: -
size: -
DNA: TGTGCCTGCAATGAGCAGTTCTTC
CDR3: CACNEQFF

J: TRBJ1-5
V: TRBV4-3
D: -
size: few
DNA: TGCGCCAGCAGCCAAGGACTAAAAGGGGAGAACGTGGGTCAGCCCCAGCATTTT
CDR3: CASSQGLKGENVGQPQHF

J: TRBJ2-1
V: TRBV15
D: TRBD2
size: -
DNA: TGTGCCACCAGTAATCTAGCGGGGGGGCACAATGAGCAGTTCTTC
CDR3: CATSNLAGGHNEQFF

J: TRBJ2-5
V: TRBV19
D: -
size: -
DNA: TGTGCCAGTAGTATTGCCCCTCGGGGGCTGGAGACCCAGTACTTC
CDR3: CASSIAPRGLETQYF

J: TRBJ2-1
V: TRBV28
D: TRBD2
size: few
DNA: TGTGCCAGCCTCGGGGGGGGAGGGACTTCCAATGAGCAGTTCTTC
CDR3: CASLGGGGTSNEQFF

J: TRBJ2-7
V: TRBV23-1
D: TRBD1
size: -
DNA: TGCGCCAGCAGTCAATCCCCGTCGGGACAGAAATTCTCCTACGAGCAGTACTTC
CDR3: CASSQSPSGQKFSYEQYF

J: TRBJ1-5
V: TRBV2
D: -
size: -
DNA: TGTGCCAGCAGAGAAGACAGTTATAGCAATCAGCCCCAGCATTTT
CDR3: CASREDSYSNQPQHF

J: TRBJ2-7
V: TRBV6-5
D: TRBD1
size: -
DNA: TGTGCCAGCAGACCCGGACAGGGTTCCTACGAGCAGTACTTC
CDR3: CASRPGQGSYEQYF

J: TRBJ1-2
V: TRBV12-5
D: -
size: -
DNA: TGTGCTAGTGGCCCCACCTCGACAGGTCCTAACTATGGCTACACCTTC
CDR3: CASGPTSTGPNYGYTF

J: TRBJ2-1
V: TRBV9
D: -
size: few
DNA: TGTGCCAGCAGCCACGCGGCGGGCCTCTCCTACAATGAGCAGTTCTTC
CDR3: CASSHAAGLSYNEQFF

J: TRBJ1-5
V: TRBV7-8
D: -
size: -
DNA: TGTGCCAGCAGCCTCCTGGCGTTTTCTGACAATCAGCCCCAGCATTTT
CDR3: CASSLLAFSDNQPQHF

J: TRBJ2-7
V: TRBV27
D: TRBD1
size: -
DNA: TGTGCCAGCAGTTTCTTACAGGGGGCGCGGTACGAGCAGTACTTC
CDR3: CASSFLQGARYEQYF

J: TRBJ1-5
V: TRBV5-6
D: -
size: -
DNA: TGTGCCAGCAGCTTTTCTGAAGGAGGGATTCAGCCCCAGCATTTT
CDR3: CASSFSEGGIQPQHF

J: TRBJ1-1
V: TRBV7-9
D: TRBD1
size: few
DNA: TGTGCCAGCAGCTTAGGACAGGGGAGCACTGAAGCTTTCTTT
CDR3: CASSLGQGSTEAFF

J: TRBJ1-1
V: TRBV9
D: TRBD1
size: -
DNA: TGTGCCAGCAGCGATGCCGGGACAGGGGATGAAGCTTTCTTT
CDR3: CASSDAGTGDEAFF